Listed here are 8 T cell receptor beta chains from one sample, sequenced in a study of regulatory T cells in long-lasting Graves disease. CDR3 regions were amplified by Arm-PCR using iRepertoire HTBI primers to build TCR beta libraries. MiXCR was run by TCRdb on the multiplex PCR reads, yielding one entry per CDR3 protein. In the table there are some 370,000 distinct CDR3 sequences, 10% to 15% of which are singletons. Time point here: newly diagnosed GD, antithyroid drugs for less than 3 months. After RNA was extracted from PBMCs, the TCR library was made from it. These data were likewise used in another study, on T cells in Graves' hyperthyroidism and ophthalmopathy.

The material sequenced was peripheral blood mononuclear cells (PBMCs), taken at new diagnosis, from a patient treated with antithyroid drugs. The receptors were gathered from a woman aged 18-29 years with Graves disease.

The sample holds many counts of this clonotype. The chain employs TRBV29-1 and TRBJ2-5; D not resolved. V lost 0 bases to trimming and J lost 4 bases, with 9 bases between them. The CDR3 covers 13 residues. Germline CDR1 reads SQVTM; CDR2 reads ANQGSEA. The CDR3 bases are TGCAGCGTTGAAGAAACGGCTCGAGAGACCCAGTACTTC. Translated, it gives CSVEETARETQYF.

About this clonotype itself: One base separates it from a far larger clone, so it is likely a read error. The chain has TRBV28 and TRBJ2-5; D remains unclear. The CDR3 extends over 13 amino acids. Trimming left V 6 bases short and J 11 bases short, with 19 bases between. Germline CDR1 reads MDHEN; CDR2 reads SYDVKM. DNA for the CDR3: TGTGCCAGCAGGGCGCTAGAGTCTGGTGAGCAGTACTTC. Protein sequence: CASRALESGEQYF.

This clonotype was observed many times. This chain links TRBV20-1 with TRBJ2-7, with TRBD2 matching over 11 bases. The CDR3 is 13 residues long. Germline lookup yields CDR1 DFQATT and CDR2 SNEGSKA (reference sequence). The junction had 7 bases not matched to a gene; V was cut back by 5 bases and J by 7 bases. CDR3 loop: CSAGTGLAEEQYF. CDR3 in DNA: TGCAGTGCTGGAACGGGACTAGCGGAAGAGCAGTACTTC.

This clonotype showed up just a few times. The V and J genes are TRBV5-5 and TRBJ1-2; TRBD1 matches 9 bases. V trimming: 2 bases; J trimming: 0 bases; junction bases outside the gene matches: 8. CDR3 length equals 17 residues. Per germline, CDR1 SGHKS and CDR2 YYEKEE (reference sequence). The CDR3 sequence is CASSLTGTGFSNYGYTF. DNA for the CDR3: TGTGCCAGCAGCTTAACCGGGACAGGGTTTTCTAACTATGGCTACACCTTC.

This clonotype was detected many times. Written as DNA, the CDR3 is TGTGCCAGCAGCCCCTCACCCCCCGGGGGCGGTGAGACCCAGTACTTC. It translates to CASSPSPPGGGETQYF. The genes are TRBV7-2 and TRBJ2-5; either TRBD1 or TRBD2 may fit D (6 bases each). CDR3 length: 16 residues. V lost 5 bases and J lost 5, with 21 bases in between. Germline V gene data show CDR1 as SGHTA and CDR2 as FQGNSA.

This clonotype was seen at least ten times. The CDR3 is CSARGRAMETQYF. CDR3 nucleotide sequence: TGCAGTGCTAGAGGCAGGGCAATGGAGACCCAGTACTTC. The V and J genes are TRBV20-1 and TRBJ2-5; weak D call: TRBD1 (5 bases). The length of the CDR3 is 13 residues. The germline CDR1 and CDR2 sequences are DFQATT and SNEGSKA (reference sequence). V lost 1 base, J lost 5 bases, and 11 bases lay in between.

This clonotype was recorded at least ten times. The chain uses TRBV12-3 or TRBV12-4 and TRBJ2-2; 8 bases map to TRBD1. The ends lost 5 bases at V and 3 bases at J; junction bases unmatched: 2. This CDR3 has 14 amino acids. CDR3 protein: CASSMTGDTGELFF. CDR3 sequence (DNA): TGTGCCAGCAGTATGACAGGGGACACCGGGGAGCTGTTTTTT.

In its sample, this clonotype was seen a few times. The rearrangement uses TRBV6-1 and TRBJ2-4; maybe TRBD1 (6 bases). The CDR3 runs 13 residues. CDR1 and CDR2 from the germline V gene are MNHNS and SASEGT. Trimming left V 7 bases short and J 4 bases short, with 11 bases between. The DNA of the CDR3 is TGTGCCAGCAAGGACAGTCTAAAAAACATTCAGTACTTC. It translates to CASKDSLKNIQYF.